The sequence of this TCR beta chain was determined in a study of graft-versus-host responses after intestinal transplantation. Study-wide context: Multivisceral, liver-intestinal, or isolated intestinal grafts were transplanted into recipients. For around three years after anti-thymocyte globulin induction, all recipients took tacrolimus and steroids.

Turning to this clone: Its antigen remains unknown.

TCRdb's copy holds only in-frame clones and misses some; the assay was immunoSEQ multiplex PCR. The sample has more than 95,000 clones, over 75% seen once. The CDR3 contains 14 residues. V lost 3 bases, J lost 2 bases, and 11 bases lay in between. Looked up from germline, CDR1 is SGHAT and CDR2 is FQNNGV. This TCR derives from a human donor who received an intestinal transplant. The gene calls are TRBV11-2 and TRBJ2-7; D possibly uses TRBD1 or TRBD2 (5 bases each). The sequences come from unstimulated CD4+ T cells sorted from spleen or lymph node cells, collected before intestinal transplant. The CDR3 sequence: CASSFTEGPYEQYF. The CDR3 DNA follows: TGTGCCAGCAGCTTCACCGAGGGGCCCTACGAGCAGTACTTC. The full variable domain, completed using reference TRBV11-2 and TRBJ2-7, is EAGVAQSPRYKIIEKRQSVAFWCNPISGHATLYWYQQILGQGPKLLIQFQNNGVVDDSQLPKDRFSAERLKGVDSTLKIQPAKLEDSAVYLCASSFTEGPYEQYFGPGTRLTVT.